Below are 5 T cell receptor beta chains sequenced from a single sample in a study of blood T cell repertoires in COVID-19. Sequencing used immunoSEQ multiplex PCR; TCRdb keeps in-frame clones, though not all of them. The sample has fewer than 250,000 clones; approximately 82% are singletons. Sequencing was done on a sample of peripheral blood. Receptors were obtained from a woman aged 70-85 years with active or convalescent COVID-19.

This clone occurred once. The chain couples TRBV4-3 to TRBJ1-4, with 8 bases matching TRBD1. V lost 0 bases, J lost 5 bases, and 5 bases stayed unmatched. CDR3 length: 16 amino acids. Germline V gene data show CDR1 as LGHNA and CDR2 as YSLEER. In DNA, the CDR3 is TGCGCCAGCAGCCAAGATCGGGGGACAGGAAATGAAAAACTGTTTTTT. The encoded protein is CASSQDRGTGNEKLFF.

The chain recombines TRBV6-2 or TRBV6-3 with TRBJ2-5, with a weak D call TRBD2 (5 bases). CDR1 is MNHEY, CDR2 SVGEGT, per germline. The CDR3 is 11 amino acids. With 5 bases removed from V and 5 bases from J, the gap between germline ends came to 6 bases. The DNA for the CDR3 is TGTGCCAGCAGTAGGAGGGAGACCCAGTACTTC. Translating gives CASSRRETQYF.

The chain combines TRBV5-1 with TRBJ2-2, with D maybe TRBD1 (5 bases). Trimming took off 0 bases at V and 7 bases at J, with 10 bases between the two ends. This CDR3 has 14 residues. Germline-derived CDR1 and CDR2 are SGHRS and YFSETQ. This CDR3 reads CASSLGVRGGELFF. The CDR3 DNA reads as TGCGCCAGCAGCTTGGGAGTTAGGGGCGGGGAGCTGTTTTTT.

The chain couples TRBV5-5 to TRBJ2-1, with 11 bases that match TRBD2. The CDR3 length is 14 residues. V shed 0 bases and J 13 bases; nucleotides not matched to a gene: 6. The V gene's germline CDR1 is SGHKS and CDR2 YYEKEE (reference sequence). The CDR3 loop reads CASSLVWLAGGQFF. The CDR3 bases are TGTGCCAGCAGCTTGGTTTGGCTAGCGGGGGGCCAGTTCTTC. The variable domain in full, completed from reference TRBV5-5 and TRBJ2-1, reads DAGVTQSPTHLIKTRGQQVTLRCSPISGHKSVSWYQQVLGQGPQFIFQYYEKEERGRGNFPDRFSARQFPNYSSELNVNALLLGDSALYLCASSLVWLAGGQFFGPGTRLTVL.

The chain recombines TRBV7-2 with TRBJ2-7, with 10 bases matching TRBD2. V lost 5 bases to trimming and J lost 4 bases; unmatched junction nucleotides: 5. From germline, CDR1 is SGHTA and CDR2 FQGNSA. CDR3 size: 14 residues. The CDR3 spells CASSRGLAVYEQYF. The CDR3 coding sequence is TGTGCCAGCAGCCGCGGACTAGCGGTTTACGAGCAGTACTTC.